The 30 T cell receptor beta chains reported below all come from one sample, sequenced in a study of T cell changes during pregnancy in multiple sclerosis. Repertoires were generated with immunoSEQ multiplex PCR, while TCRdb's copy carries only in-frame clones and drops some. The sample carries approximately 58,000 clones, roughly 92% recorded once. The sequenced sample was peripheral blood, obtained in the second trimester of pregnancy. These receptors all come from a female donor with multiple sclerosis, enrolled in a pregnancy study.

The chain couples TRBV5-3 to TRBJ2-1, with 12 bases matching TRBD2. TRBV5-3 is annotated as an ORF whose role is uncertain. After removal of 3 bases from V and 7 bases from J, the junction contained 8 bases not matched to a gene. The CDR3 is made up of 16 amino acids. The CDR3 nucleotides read TGTGCCAGAAGCTCTCTAGCGGGAGGGCCAAGGAATGAGCAGTTCTTC. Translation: CARSSLAGGPRNEQFF.

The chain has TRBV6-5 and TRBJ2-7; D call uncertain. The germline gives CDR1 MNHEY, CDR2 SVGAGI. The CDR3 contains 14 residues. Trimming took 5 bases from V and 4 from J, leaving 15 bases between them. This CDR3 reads CASSRLTGGYEQYF. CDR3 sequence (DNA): TGTGCCAGCAGTCGCTTGACTGGTGGGTACGAGCAGTACTTC.

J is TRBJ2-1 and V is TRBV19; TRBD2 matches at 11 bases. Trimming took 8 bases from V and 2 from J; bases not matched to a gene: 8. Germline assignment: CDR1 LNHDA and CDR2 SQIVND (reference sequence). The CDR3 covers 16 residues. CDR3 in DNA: TGTGCCAGTTCTCCGGGACTAGCGGAGCCCTACAATGAGCAGTTCTTC. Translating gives CASSPGLAEPYNEQFF.

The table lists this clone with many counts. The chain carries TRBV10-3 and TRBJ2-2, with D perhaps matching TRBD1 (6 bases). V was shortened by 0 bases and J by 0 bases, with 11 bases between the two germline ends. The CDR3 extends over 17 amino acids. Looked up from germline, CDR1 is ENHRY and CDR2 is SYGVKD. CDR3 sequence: CAISESTGFANTGELFF. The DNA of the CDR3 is TGTGCCATCAGTGAGTCCACAGGGTTCGCGAACACCGGGGAGCTGTTTTTT.

Here the CDR3 reads CASSFTLGLAGGPYNEQFF. The CDR3 coding sequence is TGTGCCAGCAGCTTTACTCTGGGACTAGCGGGAGGGCCCTACAATGAGCAGTTCTTC. The rearrangement uses TRBV7-6 and TRBJ2-1; 16 bases match TRBD2. The CDR3 covers 19 residues. The V and J ends lost 3 bases and 2 bases, in that order; junction bases with no gene match: 7. Germline V lookup: CDR1 SGHVS, CDR2 FNYEAQ.

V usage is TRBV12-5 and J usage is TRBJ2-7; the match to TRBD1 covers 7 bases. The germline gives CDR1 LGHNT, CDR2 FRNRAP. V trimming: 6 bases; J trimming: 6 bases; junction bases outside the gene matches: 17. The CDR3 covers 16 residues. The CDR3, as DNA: TGTGCTAGTGGACCCCGGGACAGCCCTTTCTCCCCCGAGCAGTACTTC. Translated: CASGPRDSPFSPEQYF.

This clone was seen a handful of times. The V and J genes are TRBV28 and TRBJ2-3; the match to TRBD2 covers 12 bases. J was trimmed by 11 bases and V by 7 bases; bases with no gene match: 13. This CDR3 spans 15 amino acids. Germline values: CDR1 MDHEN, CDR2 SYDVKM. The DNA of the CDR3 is TGTGCCAGCACCCTGACTAGCGGGAGTGTGAGTGAGCAGTATTTT. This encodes CASTLTSGSVSEQYF.

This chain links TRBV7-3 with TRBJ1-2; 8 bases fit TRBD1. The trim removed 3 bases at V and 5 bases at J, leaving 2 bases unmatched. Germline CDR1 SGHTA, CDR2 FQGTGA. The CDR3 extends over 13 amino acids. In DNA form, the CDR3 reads TGTGCCAGCAGCTTCAGGGGGCTATATGGCTACACCTTC. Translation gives CASSFRGLYGYTF.

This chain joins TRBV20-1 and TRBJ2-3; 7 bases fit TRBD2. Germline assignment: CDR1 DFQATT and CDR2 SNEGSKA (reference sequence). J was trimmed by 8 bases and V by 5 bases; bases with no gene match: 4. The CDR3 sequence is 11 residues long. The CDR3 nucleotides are TGCAGTGCTCCCCTAGCGGCTACGCAGTATTTT. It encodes CSAPLAATQYF.

CDR3 loop: CASSERQYQETQYF. CDR3 DNA: TGTGCCAGCAGCGAAAGACAGTACCAAGAGACCCAGTACTTC. The rearrangement links TRBV21-1 to TRBJ2-5; TRBD1, the table's D call, lacks a check against the DNA. TRBV21-1 constitutes a pseudogene. CDR3 size: 14 residues.

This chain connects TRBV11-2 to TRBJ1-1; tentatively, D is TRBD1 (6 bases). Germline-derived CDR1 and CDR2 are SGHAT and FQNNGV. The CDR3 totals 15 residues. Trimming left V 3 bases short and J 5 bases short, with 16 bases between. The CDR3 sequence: CASSLGLQGRTEAFF. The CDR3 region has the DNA TGTGCCAGCAGCTTGGGTCTACAGGGACGGACTGAAGCTTTCTTT.

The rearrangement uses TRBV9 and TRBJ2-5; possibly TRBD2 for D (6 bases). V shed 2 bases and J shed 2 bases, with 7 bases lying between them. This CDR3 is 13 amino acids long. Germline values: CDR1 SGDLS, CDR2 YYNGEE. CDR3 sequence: CASSVRGQETQYF. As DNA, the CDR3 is TGTGCCAGCAGCGTCCGGGGGCAAGAGACCCAGTACTTC.

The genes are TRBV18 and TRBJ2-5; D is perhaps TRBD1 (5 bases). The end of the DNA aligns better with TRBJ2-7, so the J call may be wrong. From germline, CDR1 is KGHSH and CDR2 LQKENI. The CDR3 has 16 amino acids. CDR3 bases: TGTGCCAGCTCACCAGCCGGATCAGGGAACTCCTACGAGCAGTACTTC. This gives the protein CASSPAGSGNSYEQYF.

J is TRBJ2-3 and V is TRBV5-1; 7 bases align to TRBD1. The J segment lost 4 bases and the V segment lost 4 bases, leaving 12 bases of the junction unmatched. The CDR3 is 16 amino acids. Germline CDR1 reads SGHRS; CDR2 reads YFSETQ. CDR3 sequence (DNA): TGCGCCAGCAGCCGGGGACAGCTCACAGCTCCAGATACGCAGTATTTT. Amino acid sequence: CASSRGQLTAPDTQYF.

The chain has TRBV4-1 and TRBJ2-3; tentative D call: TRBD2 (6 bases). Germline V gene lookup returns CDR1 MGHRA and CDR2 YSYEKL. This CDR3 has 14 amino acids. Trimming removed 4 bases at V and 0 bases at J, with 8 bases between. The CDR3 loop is CASSRAGSTDTQYF. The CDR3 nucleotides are TGCGCCAGCAGCCGGGCGGGAAGCACAGATACGCAGTATTTT.

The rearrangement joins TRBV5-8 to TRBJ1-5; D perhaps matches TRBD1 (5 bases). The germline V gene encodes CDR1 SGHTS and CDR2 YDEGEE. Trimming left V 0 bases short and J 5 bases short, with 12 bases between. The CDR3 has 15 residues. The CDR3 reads CASSLAGYQDQPQHF. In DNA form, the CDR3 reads TGTGCCAGCAGCTTGGCAGGGTACCAGGATCAGCCCCAGCATTTT.

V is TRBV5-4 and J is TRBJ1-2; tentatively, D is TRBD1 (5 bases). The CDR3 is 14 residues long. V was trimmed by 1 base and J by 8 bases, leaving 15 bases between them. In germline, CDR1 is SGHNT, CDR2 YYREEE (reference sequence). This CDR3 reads CASSLRGWEKGYTF. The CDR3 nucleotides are TGTGCCAGCAGCTTGCGGGGGTGGGAGAAAGGCTACACCTTC.

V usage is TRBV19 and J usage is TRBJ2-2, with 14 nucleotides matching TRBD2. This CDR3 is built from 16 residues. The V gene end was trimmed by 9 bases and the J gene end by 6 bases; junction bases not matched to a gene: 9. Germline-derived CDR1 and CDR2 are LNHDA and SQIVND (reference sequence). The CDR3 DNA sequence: TGTGCCAGCACCGGGACTAGCGGGAGCGGGGCCGGGGAGCTGTTTTTT. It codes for CASTGTSGSGAGELFF.

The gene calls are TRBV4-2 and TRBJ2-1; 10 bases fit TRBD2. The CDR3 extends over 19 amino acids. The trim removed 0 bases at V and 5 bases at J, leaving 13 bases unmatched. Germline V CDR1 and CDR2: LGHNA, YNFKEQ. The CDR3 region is CASSQDTSSGRRNDNEQFF. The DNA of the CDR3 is TGTGCCAGCAGCCAAGATACGAGTAGCGGGAGGCGAAACGACAATGAGCAGTTCTTC.

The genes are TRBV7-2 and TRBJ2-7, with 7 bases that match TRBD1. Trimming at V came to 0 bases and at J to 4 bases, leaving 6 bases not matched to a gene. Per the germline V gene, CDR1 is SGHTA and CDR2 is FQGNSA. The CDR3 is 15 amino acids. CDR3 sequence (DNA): TGTGCCAGCAGCTTAGCCGGGACAGCGATTTACGAGCAGTACTTC. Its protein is CASSLAGTAIYEQYF.

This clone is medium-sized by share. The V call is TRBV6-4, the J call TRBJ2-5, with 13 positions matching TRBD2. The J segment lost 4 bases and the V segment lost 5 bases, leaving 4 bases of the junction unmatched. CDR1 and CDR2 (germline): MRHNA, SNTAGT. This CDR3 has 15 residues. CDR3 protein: CASSILAGGPETQYF. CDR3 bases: TGTGCCAGCAGTATACTAGCGGGAGGGCCAGAGACCCAGTACTTC.

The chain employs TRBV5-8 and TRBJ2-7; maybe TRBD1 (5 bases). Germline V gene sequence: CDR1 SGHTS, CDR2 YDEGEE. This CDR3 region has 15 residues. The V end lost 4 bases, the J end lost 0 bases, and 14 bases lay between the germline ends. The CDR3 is CASSLRQTASYEQYF. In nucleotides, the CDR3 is TGTGCCAGCAGCCTGCGCCAGACAGCCTCCTACGAGCAGTACTTC. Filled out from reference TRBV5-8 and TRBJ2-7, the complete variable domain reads EAGVTQSPTHLIKTRGQQATLRCSPISGHTSVYWYQQALGLGLQFLLWYDEGEERNRGNFPPRFSGRQFPNYSSELNVNALELEDSALYLCASSLRQTASYEQYFGPGTRLTVT.

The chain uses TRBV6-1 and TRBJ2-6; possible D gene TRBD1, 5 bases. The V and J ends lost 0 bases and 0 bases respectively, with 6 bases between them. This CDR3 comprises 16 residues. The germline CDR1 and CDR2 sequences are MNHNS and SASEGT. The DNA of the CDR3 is TGTGCCAGCAGTGAAGCGGGGCTCTCTGGGGCCAACGTCCTGACTTTC. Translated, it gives CASSEAGLSGANVLTF.

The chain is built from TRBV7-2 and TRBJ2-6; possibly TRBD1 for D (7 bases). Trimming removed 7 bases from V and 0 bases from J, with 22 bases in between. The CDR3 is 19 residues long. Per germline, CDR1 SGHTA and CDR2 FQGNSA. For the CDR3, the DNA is TGTGCCAGCACAGGGGGATCCGGGACTGTACGCTCTGGGGCCAACGTCCTGACTTTC. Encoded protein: CASTGGSGTVRSGANVLTF.

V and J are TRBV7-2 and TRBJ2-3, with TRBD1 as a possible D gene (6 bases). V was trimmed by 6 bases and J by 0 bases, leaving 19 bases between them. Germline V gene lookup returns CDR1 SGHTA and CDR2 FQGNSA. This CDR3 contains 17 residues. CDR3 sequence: CASSQRRGKISTDTQYF. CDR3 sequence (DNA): TGTGCCAGCAGTCAGAGAAGGGGGAAGATTAGCACAGATACGCAGTATTTT. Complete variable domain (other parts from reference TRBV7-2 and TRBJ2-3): GAGVSQSPSNKVTEKGKDVELRCDPISGHTALYWYRQSLGQGLEFLIYFQGNSAPDKSGLPSDRFSAERTGGSVSTLTIQRTQQEDSAVYLCASSQRRGKISTDTQYFGPGTRLTVL.

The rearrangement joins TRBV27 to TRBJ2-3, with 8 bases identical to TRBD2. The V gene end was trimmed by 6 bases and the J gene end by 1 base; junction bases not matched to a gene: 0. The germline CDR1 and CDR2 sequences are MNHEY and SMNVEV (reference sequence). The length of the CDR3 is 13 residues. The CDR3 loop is CASRLAGTDTQYF. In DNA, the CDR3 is TGTGCCAGCAGACTAGCGGGCACAGATACGCAGTATTTT.

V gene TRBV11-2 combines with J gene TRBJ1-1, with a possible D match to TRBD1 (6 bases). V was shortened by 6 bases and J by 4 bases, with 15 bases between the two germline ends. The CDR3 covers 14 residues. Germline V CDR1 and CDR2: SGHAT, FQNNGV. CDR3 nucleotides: TGTGCCAGCAGTTTGTGGGGGGGGGCCACTGAAGCTTTCTTT. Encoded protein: CASSLWGGATEAFF.

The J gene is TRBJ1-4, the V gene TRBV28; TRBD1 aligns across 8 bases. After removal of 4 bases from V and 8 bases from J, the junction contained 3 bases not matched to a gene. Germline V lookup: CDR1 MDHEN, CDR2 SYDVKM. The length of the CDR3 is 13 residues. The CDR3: CASSSGGEEKLFF. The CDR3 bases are TGTGCCAGCAGTTCAGGGGGCGAGGAAAAACTGTTTTTT. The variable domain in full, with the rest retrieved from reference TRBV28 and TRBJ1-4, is DVKVTQSSRYLVKRTGEKVFLECVQDMDHENMFWYRQDPGLGLRLIYFSYDVKMKEKGDIPEGYSVSREKKERFSLILESASTNQTSMYLCASSSGGEEKLFFGSGTQLSVL.

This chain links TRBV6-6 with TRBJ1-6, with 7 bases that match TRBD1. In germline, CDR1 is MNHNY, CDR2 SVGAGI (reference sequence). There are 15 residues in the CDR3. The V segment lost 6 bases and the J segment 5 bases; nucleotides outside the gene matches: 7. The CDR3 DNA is TGTGCCAGCAGCCCCTCCGGGACAGATAATTCACCCCTCCACTTT. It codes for CASSPSGTDNSPLHF.

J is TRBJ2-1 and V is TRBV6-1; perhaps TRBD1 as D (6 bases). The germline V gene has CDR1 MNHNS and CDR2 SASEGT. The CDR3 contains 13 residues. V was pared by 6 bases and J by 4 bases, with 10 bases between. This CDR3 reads CASRMDSYNEQFF. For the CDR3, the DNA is TGTGCCAGCAGGATGGACAGTTACAATGAGCAGTTCTTC.